Sequencing of this T cell receptor (beta chain) was carried out in a study of blood T cells in healthy people across ages. With a J-beta primer mix and a sample-barcoded 5' primer, a second PCR ran 7 to 11 cycles. TCRdb independently ran MiXCR on the 5' RACE reads; one entry per CDR3 protein. The sample carries 800,000 or so distinct CDR3 sequences, more than 35% recorded once. As regards this clonotype: Its cognate antigen is unknown.

The V end was cut by 7 bases, the J end by 4 bases, with 18 bases between. This CDR3 region has 15 residues. The germline V gene encodes CDR1 SGHTA and CDR2 FQGNSA. Ranging in age from about 6 to 90, the donors were healthy Caucasian individuals from Russia. Study-wide findings and caveats: With naive T cell percentage, TCR beta diversity showed a strong correlation. TCR beta diversity, measured per million T cells, fell in a roughly linear way with age. Researchers said unsorted PBMCs prevented a conclusive naive versus antigen-experienced comparison.

The gene calls are TRBV7-2 and TRBJ2-3, with D perhaps matching TRBD2 (6 bases). The sample taken for sequencing was blood. This clonotype was obtained from a man older than 75 in good health. DNA of the CDR3: TGTGCCAGCAATAGTTTGGGGACTTCCTCAGATACGCAGTATTTT. Translation gives CASNSLGTSSDTQYF. The full variable domain, completed using reference TRBV7-2 and TRBJ2-3, is GAGVSQSPSNKVTEKGKDVELRCDPISGHTALYWYRQSLGQGLEFLIYFQGNSAPDKSGLPSDRFSAERTGGSVSTLTIQRTQQEDSAVYLCASNSLGTSSDTQYFGPGTRLTVL.